Listed below are T cell receptor beta chains from one sample, sequenced in a study of blood T cell repertoires in COVID-19. Method: immunoSEQ multiplex PCR; TCRdb's copy keeps in-frame clones and lacks some. Here the sample spans approximately 170,000 clones, around 85% being singletons. What was sequenced was PBMCs or T cells enriched from blood (not recorded which). These receptors were obtained from a woman in her twenties or thirties who had recovered from COVID-19. Both conserved end residues are part of each CDR3. D genes are given only for firm matches. The size of a clone is reported for some rows only, either as once, few or many, or as a class for expanded clones.

TRBJ1-6 TRBV3-1/TRBV3-2 NA NA CASSQRGNSPLHF TGTGCCAGCAGCCAACGAGGGAATTCACCCCTCCACTTT
TRBJ2-1 TRBV18 TRBD2 once CASSPPGLAGEWGNNEQFF TGTGCCAGCTCACCTCCGGGACTAGCGGGAGAGTGGGGCAACAATGAGCAGTTCTTC
TRBJ2-1 TRBV27 TRBD1 NA CATRDSDYNEQFF TGTGCCACCCGGGACAGCGATTACAATGAGCAGTTCTTC
TRBJ2-2 TRBV5-1 TRBD2 NA CASSPSGRTDTGELFF TGCGCCAGCAGCCCAAGCGGGAGAACGGACACCGGGGAGCTGTTTTTT
TRBJ1-5 TRBV4-1 NA NA CASSTTGFEPQHF TGCGCCAGCAGCACTACAGGGTTTGAGCCCCAGCATTTT
TRBJ1-1 TRBV5-4 TRBD1 NA CASSPPSTGGGTEAFF TGTGCCAGCAGCCCTCCCTCGACAGGGGGAGGGACTGAAGCTTTCTTT
TRBJ1-4 TRBV27 NA NA CASSLVGLGQGEKLFF TGTGCCAGCAGTTTAGTGGGCCTCGGGCAGGGTGAAAAACTGTTTTTT
TRBJ1-1 TRBV16 NA NA CASRRNTEAFF TGTGCCAGCAGGCGTAACACTGAAGCTTTCTTT
TRBJ2-6 TRBV11-2 TRBD1 NA CASSSGQGRGSGANVLTF TGTGCCAGCAGTTCCGGACAGGGGCGAGGCTCTGGGGCCAACGTCCTGACTTTC
TRBJ2-1 TRBV27 TRBD1 NA CASSLLAGGGINEQFF TGTGCCAGCAGTTTATTAGCAGGGGGCGGTATCAATGAGCAGTTCTTC
TRBJ1-1 TRBV7-3 NA NA CASSPSAGGNTEAFF TGTGCCAGCAGCCCTTCGGCCGGGGGGAACACTGAAGCTTTCTTT
TRBJ1-4 TRBV19 NA NA CASSLRGMVRRYWVLFF TGTGCCAGTAGTTTAAGGGGAATGGTAAGGAGATATTGGGTACTGTTTTTT
TRBJ1-6 TRBV5-6 NA once CASSLVSGRDYNSPLHF TGTGCCAGCAGCTTGGTCTCGGGCAGGGACTATAATTCACCCCTCCACTTT
TRBJ1-6 TRBV10-3 NA NA CAISDRQFNSPLHF TGTGCCATCAGTGACAGACAGTTTAATTCACCCCTCCACTTT
TRBJ1-1 TRBV4-1 NA NA CASSQGGGGTYAEAFF TGCGCCAGCAGCCAAGGAGGGGGAGGGACATACGCTGAAGCTTTCTTT
TRBJ1-2 TRBV2 NA NA CASSEEGGRDGYTF TGTGCCAGCAGTGAAGAAGGTGGGAGGGATGGCTACACCTTC
TRBJ2-7 TRBV19 TRBD1 NA CASSSTGSSYEQYF TGTGCCAGTAGTTCGACAGGGTCCTCCTACGAGCAGTACTTC
TRBJ1-4 TRBV28 NA NA CASTARGPNEKLFF TGTGCCAGCACGGCCAGGGGACCTAATGAAAAACTGTTTTTT
TRBJ2-3 TRBV11-2 TRBD1 NA CASRQTGFTFLGQYF TGTGCCAGCAGGCAGACAGGGTTTACCTTTCTCGGGCAGTATTTT
TRBJ2-3 TRBV4-1 NA NA CASSQDWGPDTQYF TGCGCCAGCAGCCAAGATTGGGGGCCAGATACGCAGTATTTT
TRBJ2-5 TRBV4-1 NA NA CASSQESNRETQYF TGCGCCAGCAGCCAAGAATCTAATCGGGAGACCCAGTACTTC
TRBJ2-3 TRBV5-3 TRBD2 NA CARTTGLVITDTQYF TGTGCCAGAACGACGGGACTAGTGATCACAGATACGCAGTATTTT
TRBJ2-1 TRBV12-5 TRBD1 NA CASGSDRRYNEQFF TGTGCTAGTGGTTCGGACAGGAGGTACAATGAGCAGTTCTTC